The sequence of this T cell receptor beta chain was determined in a study of CD8 T cells in Susac syndrome. V dropped 10 bases and J dropped 8; count of bases not matched to a gene: 2. Germline lookup yields CDR1 ENHRY and CDR2 SYGVKD. This CDR3 spans 13 amino acids. After extraction with the RNeasy kit, roughly 0.5 to 1 ug of the RNA was reverse transcribed using random hexamers. Using its own MiXCR run on the immunoSEQ multiplex PCR reads, TCRdb lists one record per CDR3 protein. This sample has about 120,000 distinct CDR3 sequences, with roughly 94% found just once. This rearrangement joins TRBV10-3 to TRBJ2-1, with 16 bases matching TRBD2. Sample: CD8+ T cells from PBMCs. The sequence was obtained from a human donor with Susac syndrome. CDR3 amino acids: CATGTSGGDEQFF. The DNA of the CDR3 is TGTGCCACGGGGACTAGCGGGGGGGATGAGCAGTTCTTC.